One sample yielded the 29 T cell receptor beta chains listed below, sequenced in a study of OX40 agonist ivuxolimab in advanced cancers. Repertoires were generated with immunoSEQ multiplex PCR, while TCRdb's copy carries only in-frame clones and drops some. Seen here are about 60,000 clones, around 82% observed once, and the top ten hold less than 1.2%. Sequenced here: CD4+ or CD8+ T cells sorted from blood, sampled in a trial of the OX40 agonist ivuxolimab. Source of these receptors: an adult with an advanced solid tumor such as melanoma, head and neck, liver or kidney cancer.

V gene TRBV7-2 combines with J gene TRBJ2-7; weak D call: TRBD1 (5 bases). V dropped 2 bases and J dropped 2 bases, with 19 bases sitting between them. Germline V CDR1 and CDR2: SGHTA, FQGNSA. CDR3 length: 17 residues. The CDR3 DNA follows: TGTGCCAGCAGCTTAAGACTGGCAGGCAGGGCGGCCTACGAGCAGTACTTC. Its protein product is CASSLRLAGRAAYEQYF.

Points on this clone: Other nucleotide sequences from this sample produce the same CDR3. The chain has TRBV5-1 and TRBJ1-1; D is perhaps TRBD1 (6 bases). The length of the CDR3 is 12 residues. Germline CDR1 reads SGHRS; CDR2 reads YFSETQ. CDR3 DNA: TGCGCTAGTCGGAGGGGGGATACTGAAGCTTTCTTT. This gives the protein CASRRGDTEAFF.

The V and J genes are TRBV18 and TRBJ2-4; 9 positions agree with TRBD1. The germline CDR1 and CDR2 sequences are KGHSH and LQKENI. This CDR3 contains 16 residues. V gave up 0 bases and J gave up 2 bases; unmatched junction bases: 2. CDR3 coding DNA: TGTGCCAGCTCACCACCGGGACAGGGAACCAAAAACATTCAGTACTTC. Protein product: CASSPPGQGTKNIQYF.

This clone is medium-sized by share. This chain links TRBV7-9 with TRBJ2-4; D is unresolved. V was pared by 5 bases and J by 0 bases, with 14 bases between. Germline V gives CDR1 SEHNR, CDR2 FQNEAQ (reference sequence). The CDR3 runs to 16 residues. CDR3 sequence (DNA): TGTGCCAGCAGCCCCCCGCCTCGATTAGCCAAAAACATTCAGTACTTC. This gives the protein CASSPPPRLAKNIQYF.

The chain recombines TRBV27 with TRBJ1-4; 9 bases match TRBD1. With V trimmed by 7 bases and J by 8 bases, 11 bases remained unmatched. The CDR3 spans 15 residues. CDR1 is MNHEY and CDR2 is SMNVEV in the germline V gene (reference sequence). The CDR3 bases are TGTGCCAGCACCTCGACAGGGGGAGGTGGGGAAAAACTGTTTTTT. Translated, it gives CASTSTGGGGEKLFF.

This rearrangement joins TRBV7-2 to TRBJ2-5; 10 bases line up with TRBD1. With 5 bases clipped from V and 5 bases from J, the junction kept 11 bases outside the gene matches. Germline CDR1 and CDR2: SGHTA and FQGNSA. CDR3 length equals 16 residues. As DNA, the CDR3 is TGTGCCAGCAGCGCTCTAGGACAGGGGGTAGGGGAGACCCAGTACTTC. It is translated as CASSALGQGVGETQYF.

The chain joins TRBV6-1 to TRBJ2-7, with D perhaps matching TRBD1 (5 bases). Trimming pared 6 bases from V and 3 bases from J, leaving 12 bases between. CDR1 and CDR2 from the germline V gene are MNHNS and SASEGT. CDR3 length: 13 residues. The CDR3 here is CASRESGFYEQYF. The CDR3, as DNA: TGTGCCAGCAGGGAATCAGGGTTCTACGAGCAGTACTTC.

By its share, this clone is medium-sized. The chain is built from TRBV11-1 and TRBJ1-6; D remains ambiguous. The CDR3 length is 14 residues. Germline CDR1 SGHAT, CDR2 FQDESV (reference sequence). V was shortened by 2 bases and J by 6 bases, with 8 bases between the two germline ends. CDR3 in DNA: TGTGCCAGCAGCTTACAAGGCATTAATTCACCCCTCCACTTT. It translates to CASSLQGINSPLHF.

This chain uses TRBV5-4 with TRBJ1-2; D is perhaps TRBD1 (6 bases). With 4 bases removed from V and 2 bases from J, the gap between germline ends came to 18 bases. Germline CDR1 reads SGHNT; CDR2 reads YYREEE (reference sequence). The CDR3 is made up of 16 amino acids. The CDR3 nucleotides read TGTGCCAGCAGCCCTACTGCTGGGGGGACAAACTATGGCTACACCTTC. This sequence encodes CASSPTAGGTNYGYTF.

The J gene is TRBJ2-1, the V gene TRBV10-3; 9 positions match TRBD2. The CDR3 is 13 amino acids. Unmatched junction bases numbered 7, after V lost 10 bases and J lost 6 bases. CDR1 is ENHRY and CDR2 is SYGVKD in the germline V gene. The CDR3, as DNA: TGTGCCAGCGGGGGGGCGTCGAGCAATGAGCAGTTCTTC. Translated, it gives CASGGASSNEQFF.

This chain connects TRBV18 to TRBJ1-3; TRBD1 matches at 9 bases. Germline CDR1 is KGHSH and CDR2 is LQKENI. The junction had 6 bases not matched to a gene; V was cut back by 2 bases and J by 7 bases. This CDR3 comprises 15 residues. CDR3 protein: CASSPGTGSRNTIYF. For the CDR3, the DNA is TGTGCCAGCTCACCAGGGACAGGGTCTCGGAACACCATATATTTT. Full variable domain (remainder filled in from reference TRBV18 and TRBJ1-3): NAGVMQNPRHLVRRRGQEARLRCSPMKGHSHVYWYRQLPEEGLKFMVYLQKENIIDESGMPKERFSAEFPKEGPSILRIQQVVRGDSAAYFCASSPGTGSRNTIYFGEGSWLTVV.

V usage is TRBV4-1 and J usage is TRBJ1-4; D is possibly TRBD1 (6 bases). Trimming removed 4 bases at V and 4 bases at J, with 10 bases between. This CDR3 region has 14 residues. CDR1 is MGHRA, CDR2 YSYEKL, per germline. In nucleotides, the CDR3 is TGCGCCAGCAGCCCCGGGACACGTAATGAAAAACTGTTTTTT. This codes for CASSPGTRNEKLFF.

The chain combines TRBV6-5 with TRBJ1-2, with 7 nucleotides matching TRBD1. The CDR3 length is 14 residues. Germline loops: CDR1 MNHEY, CDR2 SVGAGI. With V trimmed by 6 bases and J by 8 bases, 12 bases remained unmatched. CDR3 loop: CASSQIRQGYGYTF. CDR3 DNA sequence: TGTGCCAGCAGCCAAATCAGACAGGGCTACGGCTACACCTTC.

The chain has TRBV18 and TRBJ2-1; 11 bases match TRBD1. Germline assignment: CDR1 KGHSH and CDR2 LQKENI. The CDR3 spans 17 residues. J lost 7 bases, V lost 0 bases, and 8 bases had no gene match. The CDR3 is CASSPPYLDRGRNEQFF. The CDR3 nucleotides are TGTGCCAGCTCACCACCGTATTTGGACAGGGGGCGGAATGAGCAGTTCTTC.

The DNA for the CDR3 is TGTGCCTGGATGAGGGACGGCGAAAAACTGTTTTTT. Its translation: CAWMRDGEKLFF. J is TRBJ1-4 and V is TRBV30; possible D gene TRBD1, 5 bases. The ends were cut back, 4 bases at V and 8 bases at J, with 11 bases in the middle. This CDR3 has 12 amino acids. CDR1 is GTSNPN and CDR2 is SVGIG in the germline V gene (reference sequence). Based on the CDR3 plus reference TRBV30 and TRBJ1-4, the full variable domain is SQTIHQWPATLVQPVGSPLSLECTVEGTSNPNLYWYRQAAGRGLQLLFYSVGIGQISSEVPQNLSASRPQDRQFILSSKKLLLSDSGFYLCAWMRDGEKLFFGSGTQLSVL.

The chain is built from TRBV4-2 and TRBJ1-2; 7 bases align to TRBD1. After removal of 3 bases from V and 4 bases from J, the junction contained 8 bases not matched to a gene. In germline, CDR1 is LGHNA, CDR2 YNFKEQ. The CDR3 covers 15 residues. CDR3 sequence: CASSQGDRDLYGYTF. The CDR3 region has the DNA TGTGCCAGCAGCCAGGGTGACAGGGACCTCTATGGCTACACCTTC.

This clone was counted between two and nine times. This chain connects TRBV2 to TRBJ1-1; D unresolved. Germline CDR1 SNHLY, CDR2 FYNNEI. This CDR3 has 13 amino acids. V was clipped by 4 bases and J by 8 bases, with 14 bases between them. CDR3 in DNA: TGTGCCAGCAGTGCAACCCCGTTGGGCGAAGCTTTCTTT. Amino acid sequence: CASSATPLGEAFF.

The genes are TRBV5-6 and TRBJ2-5, with 8 bases that match TRBD2. The CDR3 spans 15 residues. V lost 4 bases and J lost 5; bases outside the gene matches: 10. The germline CDR1 and CDR2 sequences are SGHDT and YYEEEE. CDR3 nucleotides: TGTGCCAGCAGCCCCACCCGGACTAGCAAGGAGACCCAGTACTTC. Its protein product is CASSPTRTSKETQYF.

V usage is TRBV10-3 and J usage is TRBJ2-1; maybe TRBD2 (5 bases). Looked up from germline, CDR1 is ENHRY and CDR2 is SYGVKD. V lost 4 bases and J lost 5, with 21 bases in between. This CDR3 has 17 residues. The CDR3: CAISGRLDLSRDNEQFF. The CDR3 DNA follows: TGTGCCATCAGTGGCCGACTCGATCTTTCGCGGGACAATGAGCAGTTCTTC.

The chain links TRBV2 to TRBJ1-5; D is ambiguous. Germline lookup yields CDR1 SNHLY and CDR2 FYNNEI. The CDR3 is made up of 15 amino acids. Trimming shortened V by 2 bases and J by 1 base, and 9 bases separated the two germline ends. CDR3 DNA sequence: TGTGCCAGCAGTGAAAGGGCGGGGAGCAATCAGCCCCAGCATTTT. It translates to CASSERAGSNQPQHF.

The chain carries TRBV10-3 and TRBJ2-1; TRBD1 agrees at 10 bases. V lost 6 bases and J lost 6; bases outside the gene matches: 11. Germline lookup yields CDR1 ENHRY and CDR2 SYGVKD. The CDR3 totals 16 residues. The CDR3 DNA sequence: TGTGCCATCAGACCCGGGACAGGGGCGAACTCCAATGAGCAGTTCTTC. The encoded protein is CAIRPGTGANSNEQFF.

This rearrangement joins TRBV23-1 to TRBJ1-3; D might be TRBD1 (5 bases). TRBV23-1 is an ORF, and what it does is uncertain. The CDR3 is made up of 18 amino acids. Trimming took 7 bases from V and 4 from J, leaving 26 bases between them. The CDR3 DNA sequence: TGCGCCAGCACCTCCTACCCCAGACGGAAGGGACGGGGAAACACCATATATTTT. It is translated as CASTSYPRRKGRGNTIYF.

This chain uses TRBV7-9 with TRBJ1-1; 8 bases align to TRBD1. J was trimmed by 8 bases and V by 6 bases; bases with no gene match: 5. The CDR3 is 12 amino acids. Looked up from germline, CDR1 is SEHNR and CDR2 is FQNEAQ (reference sequence). The CDR3 region is CASRGQAEEAFF. CDR3 DNA: TGTGCCAGCAGGGGACAGGCCGAGGAAGCTTTCTTT.

A few counts support this clone. The chain has TRBV9 and TRBJ1-2; TRBD1 might be the D (5 bases). This CDR3 comprises 14 residues. The V and J ends lost 0 bases and 2 bases respectively, with 8 bases between them. In germline, CDR1 is SGDLS, CDR2 YYNGEE. The CDR3 reads CASSVGAGNYGYTF. DNA for the CDR3: TGTGCCAGCAGCGTAGGGGCAGGGAACTATGGCTACACCTTC.

This chain connects TRBV4-2 to TRBJ1-1; D gene uncertain. The CDR3 totals 14 residues. The V gene's germline CDR1 is LGHNA and CDR2 YNFKEQ. V dropped 1 base and J dropped 2 bases, with 8 bases sitting between them. The CDR3 DNA follows: TGTGCCAGCAGCCAAGGGGCCGTTAACACTGAAGCTTTCTTT. As protein: CASSQGAVNTEAFF.

The chain uses TRBV27 and TRBJ1-2; no clear D. V lost 5 bases and J 8 bases, leaving 18 bases between the germline ends. The germline gives CDR1 MNHEY, CDR2 SMNVEV (reference sequence). This CDR3 region has 14 residues. The CDR3 nucleotides are TGTGCCAGCAGTCGATCGGTCGATGTCGGCGGCTACACCTTC. It is translated as CASSRSVDVGGYTF.

CDR3 protein: CASSQDRQGVTNEKLFF. The CDR3 region has the DNA TGCGCCAGCAGCCAAGACAGACAGGGAGTAACTAATGAAAAACTGTTTTTT. The chain carries TRBV4-3 and TRBJ1-4; 7 bases align to TRBD1. CDR1 is LGHNA, CDR2 YSLEER, per germline. The CDR3 length is 17 residues. The trim removed 0 bases at V and 1 base at J, leaving 5 bases unmatched.

The chain uses TRBV28 and TRBJ1-2, with D perhaps TRBD1 (5 bases). V was shortened by 2 bases and J by 4 bases, with 11 bases between the two germline ends. This CDR3 contains 14 residues. Germline CDR1 MDHEN, CDR2 SYDVKM. CDR3 protein: CASSLIGEGYGYTF. The CDR3 region has the DNA TGTGCCAGCAGTTTAATAGGGGAGGGCTATGGCTACACCTTC.

This chain connects TRBV5-1 to TRBJ2-6; D gene ambiguous. There are 15 residues in the CDR3. Germline V lookup: CDR1 SGHRS, CDR2 YFSETQ. V was trimmed by 0 bases and J by 4 bases, leaving 8 bases between them. Here the CDR3 reads CASSLVGLGANVLTF. The CDR3 coding sequence is TGCGCCAGCAGCTTGGTCGGGCTGGGGGCCAACGTCCTGACTTTC.